These 3 T cell receptor beta chains originate from one sample sequenced in a study of cytomegalovirus exposure and HLA in healthy donors. The study ran its PCR with 60 Vbeta and 13 Jbeta primers. Generated by immunoSEQ multiplex PCR, the TCRdb table keeps only in-frame clones and is missing some. The table has more than 90,000 clones, approximately 80% seen once. The sequenced sample was PBMCs. Receptors originate from a woman younger than 45 in good health and CMV-seronegative.

The CDR3 sequence is CASSEVANSPLHF. The CDR3 nucleotides are TGTGCCAGCAGTGAAGTGGCCAATTCACCCCTCCACTTT. This sequence joins TRBV2 and TRBJ1-6; D call uncertain. The CDR3 extends over 13 amino acids. Germline V gives CDR1 SNHLY, CDR2 FYNNEI. V lost 1 base, J lost 7 bases, and 5 bases lay in between.

V usage is TRBV30 and J usage is TRBJ1-2; a possible D gene is TRBD1 (6 bases). V was pared by 7 bases and J by 0 bases, with 12 bases between. The CDR3 is 13 amino acids. Germline V gene lookup returns CDR1 GTSNPN and CDR2 SVGIG (reference sequence). CDR3 in amino acids: CAFAGTTNYGYTF. CDR3 bases: TGTGCCTTTGCCGGGACAACTAACTATGGCTACACCTTC.

This clone was counted between two and nine times. In DNA, the CDR3 is TGTGCCAGCAGCTTGGCCGGGGCTGGAAACACCATATATTTT. As protein: CASSLAGAGNTIYF. The V call is TRBV5-4, the J call TRBJ1-3; D is ambiguous. This CDR3 comprises 14 residues. V was pared by 0 bases and J by 2 bases, with 6 bases between. Germline V CDR1 and CDR2: SGHNT, YYREEE (reference sequence).